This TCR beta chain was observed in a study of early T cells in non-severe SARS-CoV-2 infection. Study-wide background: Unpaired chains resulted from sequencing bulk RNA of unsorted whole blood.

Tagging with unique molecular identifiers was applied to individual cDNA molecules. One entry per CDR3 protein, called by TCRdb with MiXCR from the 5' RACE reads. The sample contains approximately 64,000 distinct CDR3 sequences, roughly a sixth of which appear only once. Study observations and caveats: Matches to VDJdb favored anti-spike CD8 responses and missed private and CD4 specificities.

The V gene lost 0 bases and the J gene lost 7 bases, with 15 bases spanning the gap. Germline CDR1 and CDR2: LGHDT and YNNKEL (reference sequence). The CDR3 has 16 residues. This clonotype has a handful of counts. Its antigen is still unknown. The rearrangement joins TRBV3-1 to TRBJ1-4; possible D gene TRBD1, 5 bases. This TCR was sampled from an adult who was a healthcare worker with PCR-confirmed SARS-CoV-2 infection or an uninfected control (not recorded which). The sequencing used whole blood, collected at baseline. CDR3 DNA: TGTGCCAGCAGCCAAGATCGGGCAGGGTTCGGTGAAAAACTGTTTTTT. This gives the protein CASSQDRAGFGEKLFF. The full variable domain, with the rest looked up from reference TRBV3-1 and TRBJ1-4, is DTAVSQTPKYLVTQMGNDKSIKCEQNLGHDTMYWYKQDSKKFLKIMFSYNNKELIINETVPNRFSPKSPDKAHLNLHINSLELGDSAVYFCASSQDRAGFGEKLFFGSGTQLSVL.